This T cell receptor (beta chain) was sequenced for a study of CD8+ T cells in alopecia areata. A remark on this clone: As yet, its antigen is unknown.

RNA extraction was followed by reverse transcription into cDNA, which acted as the sequencing template. Sequenced by immunoSEQ multiplex PCR; TCRdb stores in-frame clones only, minus some. The profile shows about 200,000 clones, more than 45% of them singletons. A FACSAria was used to sort CD4+ and CD8+ T cells. These cells came from PBMCs. The CDR3 extends over 11 amino acids. The V end lost 7 bases, the J end lost 2 bases, and 3 bases lay between the germline ends. From germline, CDR1 is LGHNT and CDR2 FRNRAP. Whole-study findings and limits: Scalp data also include sequences from resident alphabeta T cells of normal skin.

The sequence was collected from a human donor with alopecia areata. The sequences come from CD4+ T cells sorted from blood, collected at week 0. The gene calls are TRBV12-5 and TRBJ1-3, with D unclear. CDR3 DNA: TGTGCTAGTGCCACTGGAAACACCATATATTTT. Amino acids: CASATGNTIYF.